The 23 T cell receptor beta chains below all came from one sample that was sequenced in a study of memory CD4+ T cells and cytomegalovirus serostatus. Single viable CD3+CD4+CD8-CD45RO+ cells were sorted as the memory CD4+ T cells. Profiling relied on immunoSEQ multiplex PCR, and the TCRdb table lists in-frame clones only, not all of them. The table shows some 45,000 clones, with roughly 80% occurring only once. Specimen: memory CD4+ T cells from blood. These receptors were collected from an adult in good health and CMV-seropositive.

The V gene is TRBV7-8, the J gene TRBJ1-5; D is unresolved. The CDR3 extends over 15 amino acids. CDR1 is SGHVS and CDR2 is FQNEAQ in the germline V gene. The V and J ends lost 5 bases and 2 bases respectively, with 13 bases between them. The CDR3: CASSPLRGGNQPQHF. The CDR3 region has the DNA TGTGCCAGCAGCCCCTTGCGGGGAGGCAATCAGCCCCAGCATTTT.

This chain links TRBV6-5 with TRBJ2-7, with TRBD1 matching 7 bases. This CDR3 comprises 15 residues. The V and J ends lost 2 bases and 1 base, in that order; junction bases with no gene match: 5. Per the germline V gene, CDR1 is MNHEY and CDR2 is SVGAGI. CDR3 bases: TGTGCCAGCAGTTACAGAAGACAGGGTTCCTACGAGCAGTACTTC. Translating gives CASSYRRQGSYEQYF.

The CDR3 nucleotides are TGTGCCAGCAGCCAGGACGTGGCGGGCAATCAGCCCCAGCATTTT. It translates to CASSQDVAGNQPQHF. The chain couples TRBV9 to TRBJ1-5; unclear D gene. Trimming took 4 bases from V and 2 from J, leaving 13 bases between them. Germline lookup yields CDR1 SGDLS and CDR2 YYNGEE. The CDR3 runs 15 residues.

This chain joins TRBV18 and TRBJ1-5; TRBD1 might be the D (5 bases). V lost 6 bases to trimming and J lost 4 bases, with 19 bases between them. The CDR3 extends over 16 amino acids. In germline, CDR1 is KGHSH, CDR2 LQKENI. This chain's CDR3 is CASSRRGGDGNQPQHF. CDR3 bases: TGTGCCAGCTCCCGGCGGGGCGGGGACGGGAATCAGCCCCAGCATTTT. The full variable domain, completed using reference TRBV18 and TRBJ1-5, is NAGVMQNPRHLVRRRGQEARLRCSPMKGHSHVYWYRQLPEEGLKFMVYLQKENIIDESGMPKERFSAEFPKEGPSILRIQQVVRGDSAAYFCASSRRGGDGNQPQHFGDGTRLSIL.

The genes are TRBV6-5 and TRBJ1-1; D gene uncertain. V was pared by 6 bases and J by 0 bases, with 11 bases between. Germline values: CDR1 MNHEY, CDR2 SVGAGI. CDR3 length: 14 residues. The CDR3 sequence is CASRPSGLNTEAFF. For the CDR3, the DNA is TGTGCCAGCAGACCCTCAGGCCTGAACACTGAAGCTTTCTTT.

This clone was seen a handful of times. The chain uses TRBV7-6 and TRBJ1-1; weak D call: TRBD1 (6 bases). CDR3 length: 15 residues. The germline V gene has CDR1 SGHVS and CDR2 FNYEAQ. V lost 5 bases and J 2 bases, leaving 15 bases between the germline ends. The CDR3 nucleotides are TGTGCCAGCAGCCTCGGACAGTTTTTTAACACTGAAGCTTTCTTT. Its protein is CASSLGQFFNTEAFF.

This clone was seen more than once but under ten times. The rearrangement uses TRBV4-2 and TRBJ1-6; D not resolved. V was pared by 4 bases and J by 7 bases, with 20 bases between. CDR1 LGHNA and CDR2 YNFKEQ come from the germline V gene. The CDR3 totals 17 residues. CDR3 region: CASSPERRGMENSPLHF. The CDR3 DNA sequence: TGTGCCAGCAGCCCGGAACGTAGAGGTATGGAGAATTCACCCCTCCACTTT.

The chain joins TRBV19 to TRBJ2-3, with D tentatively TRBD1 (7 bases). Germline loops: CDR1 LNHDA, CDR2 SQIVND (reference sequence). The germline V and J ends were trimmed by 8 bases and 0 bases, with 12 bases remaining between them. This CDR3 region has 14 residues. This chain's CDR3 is CASGAGQSTDTQYF. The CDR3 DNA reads TGTGCCAGTGGGGCGGGACAGAGCACAGATACGCAGTATTTT.

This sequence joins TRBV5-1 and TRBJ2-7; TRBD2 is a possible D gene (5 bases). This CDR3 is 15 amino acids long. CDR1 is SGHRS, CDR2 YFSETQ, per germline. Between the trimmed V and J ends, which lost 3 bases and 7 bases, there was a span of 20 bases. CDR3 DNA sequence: TGCGCCAGCAGCTGGGCGCCCGACTTATCGGGAGAGCAGTACTTC. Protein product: CASSWAPDLSGEQYF.

The CDR3 protein is CASSGETGVSPLHF. In nucleotides, the CDR3 is TGTGCCAGCTCTGGGGAGACAGGGGTTTCACCCCTCCACTTT. The chain uses TRBV18 and TRBJ1-6, with 8 nucleotides matching TRBD1. Germline V gene lookup returns CDR1 KGHSH and CDR2 LQKENI. With V trimmed by 6 bases and J by 9 bases, 7 bases remained unmatched. This CDR3 comprises 14 residues.

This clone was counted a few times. The CDR3 nucleotides are TGTGCCATCAGTGATTCCGGGACAGTGAACACTGAAGCTTTCTTT. It translates to CAISDSGTVNTEAFF. This chain joins TRBV10-3 and TRBJ1-1; 7 bases fit TRBD1. Germline CDR1 is ENHRY and CDR2 is SYGVKD. There are 15 residues in the CDR3. V trimming: 3 bases; J trimming: 0 bases; junction bases outside the gene matches: 4.

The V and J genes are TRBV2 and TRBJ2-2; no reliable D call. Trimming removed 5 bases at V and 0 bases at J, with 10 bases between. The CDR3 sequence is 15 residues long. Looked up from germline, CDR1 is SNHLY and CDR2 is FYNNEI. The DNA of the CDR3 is TGTGCCAGCAGTATCAGCCACGCGAACACCGGGGAGCTGTTTTTT. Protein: CASSISHANTGELFF.

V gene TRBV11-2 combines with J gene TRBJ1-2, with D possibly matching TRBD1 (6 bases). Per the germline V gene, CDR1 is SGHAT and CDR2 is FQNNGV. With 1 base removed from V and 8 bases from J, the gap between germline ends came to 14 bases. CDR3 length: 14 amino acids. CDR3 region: CASSLVGGRGGYTF. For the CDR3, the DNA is TGTGCCAGCAGCTTAGTAGGGGGGCGAGGAGGCTACACCTTC.

In nucleotides, the CDR3 is TGTGCCAGTAGTGCGACAGGGGGCCGGGGGAAGACCCAGTACTTC. The encoded protein is CASSATGGRGKTQYF. The V and J genes are TRBV19 and TRBJ2-5; TRBD1 matches at 10 bases. The CDR3 has 15 amino acids. Germline V CDR1 and CDR2: LNHDA, SQIVND (reference sequence). With 5 bases clipped from V and 6 bases from J, the junction kept 9 bases outside the gene matches.

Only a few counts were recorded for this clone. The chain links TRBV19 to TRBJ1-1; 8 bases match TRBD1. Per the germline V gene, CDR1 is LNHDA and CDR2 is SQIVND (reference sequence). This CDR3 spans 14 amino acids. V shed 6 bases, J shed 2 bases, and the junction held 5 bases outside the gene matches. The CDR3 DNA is TGTGCCAGTAGCCTGGACAGGGTAAACACTGAAGCTTTCTTT. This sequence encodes CASSLDRVNTEAFF.

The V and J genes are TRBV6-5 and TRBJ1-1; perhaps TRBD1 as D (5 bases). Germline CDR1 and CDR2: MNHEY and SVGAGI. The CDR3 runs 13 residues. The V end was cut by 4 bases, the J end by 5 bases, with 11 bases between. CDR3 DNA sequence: TGTGCCAGCAGTTTCCTGAGGGGAACTGAAGCTTTCTTT. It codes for CASSFLRGTEAFF.

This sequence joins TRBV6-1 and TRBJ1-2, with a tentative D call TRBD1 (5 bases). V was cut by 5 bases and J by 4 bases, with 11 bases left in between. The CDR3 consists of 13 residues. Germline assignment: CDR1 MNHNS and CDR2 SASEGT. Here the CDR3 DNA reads TGTGCCAGCAGTCGCCCAGGGACCTATGGCTACACCTTC. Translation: CASSRPGTYGYTF.

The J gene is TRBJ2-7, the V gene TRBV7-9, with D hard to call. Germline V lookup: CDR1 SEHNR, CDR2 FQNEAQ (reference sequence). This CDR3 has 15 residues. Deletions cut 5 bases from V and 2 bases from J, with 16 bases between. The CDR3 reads CASSKERVGPYEQYF. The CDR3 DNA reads TGTGCCAGCAGCAAAGAAAGGGTGGGCCCCTACGAGCAGTACTTC. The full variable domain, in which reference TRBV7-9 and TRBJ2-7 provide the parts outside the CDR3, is DTGVSQNPRHKITKRGQNVTFRCDPISEHNRLYWYRQTLGQGPEFLTYFQNEAQLEKSRLLSDRFSAERPKGSFSTLEIQRTEQGDSAMYLCASSKERVGPYEQYFGPGTRLTVT.

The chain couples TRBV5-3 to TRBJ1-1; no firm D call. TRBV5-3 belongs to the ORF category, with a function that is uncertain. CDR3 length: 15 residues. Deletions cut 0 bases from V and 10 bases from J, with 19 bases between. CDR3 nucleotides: TGTGCCAGAAGCTTGGCCGGTGACGGGGATCAAGGAGCTTTCTTT. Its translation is CARSLAGDGDQGAFF.

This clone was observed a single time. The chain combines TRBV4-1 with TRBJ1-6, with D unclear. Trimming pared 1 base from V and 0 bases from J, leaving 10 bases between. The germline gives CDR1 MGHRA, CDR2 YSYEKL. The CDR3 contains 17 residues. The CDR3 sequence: CASSQGEPTSYNSPLHF. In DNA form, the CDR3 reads TGCGCCAGCAGCCAAGGAGAACCTACCTCCTATAATTCACCCCTCCACTTT.

The chain's CDR3 is CASSQASVGGNTIYF. The CDR3 DNA sequence: TGCGCCAGCAGCCAAGCCAGTGTAGGAGGAAACACCATATATTTT. The chain uses TRBV4-3 and TRBJ1-3; D unclear. This CDR3 has 15 residues. Looked up from germline, CDR1 is LGHNA and CDR2 is YSLEER. Trimming took off 1 base at V and 4 bases at J, with 11 bases between the two ends.

The CDR3 DNA reads TGCGCCAGCAGCCAGCCGGACAGGGGAGTTTACACCTTC. Amino acid sequence: CASSQPDRGVYTF. The chain employs TRBV4-1 and TRBJ1-2; TRBD1 matches 9 bases. The J segment lost 11 bases and the V segment lost 3 bases, leaving 7 bases of the junction unmatched. Germline CDR1 is MGHRA and CDR2 is YSYEKL. The CDR3 is 13 amino acids.

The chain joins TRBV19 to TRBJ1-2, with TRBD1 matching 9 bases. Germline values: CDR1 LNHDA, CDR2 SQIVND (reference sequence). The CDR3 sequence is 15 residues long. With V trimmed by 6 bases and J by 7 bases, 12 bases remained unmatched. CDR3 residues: CASRRDREKGSGYTF. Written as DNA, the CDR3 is TGTGCCAGTAGGCGGGACAGGGAGAAAGGTAGTGGCTACACCTTC.